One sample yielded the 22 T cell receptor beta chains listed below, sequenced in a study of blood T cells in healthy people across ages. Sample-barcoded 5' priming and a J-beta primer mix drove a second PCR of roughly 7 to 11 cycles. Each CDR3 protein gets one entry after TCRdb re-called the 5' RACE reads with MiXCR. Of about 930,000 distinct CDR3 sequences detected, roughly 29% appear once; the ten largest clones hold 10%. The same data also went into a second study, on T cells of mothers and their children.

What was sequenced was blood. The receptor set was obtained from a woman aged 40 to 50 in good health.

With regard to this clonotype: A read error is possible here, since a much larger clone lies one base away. The CDR3 region has the DNA TGTGCCACCAGGCCTCAGGGAAGAGGTGGCGGCTACACCTTC. The encoded protein is CATRPQGRGGGYTF. This chain connects TRBV10-3 to TRBJ1-2; TRBD1 is a possible D gene (5 bases). Per germline, CDR1 ENHRY and CDR2 SYGVKD. Trimming stripped 10 bases from V and 8 bases from J, with 23 bases between. The CDR3 has 14 residues.

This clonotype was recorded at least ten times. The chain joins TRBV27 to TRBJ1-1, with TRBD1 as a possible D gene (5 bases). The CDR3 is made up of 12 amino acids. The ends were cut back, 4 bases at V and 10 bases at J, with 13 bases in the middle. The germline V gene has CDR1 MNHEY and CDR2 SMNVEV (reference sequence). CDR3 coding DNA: TGTGCCAGCAGTTCCGCGGGGGTGCTAGCTTTCTTT. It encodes CASSSAGVLAFF.

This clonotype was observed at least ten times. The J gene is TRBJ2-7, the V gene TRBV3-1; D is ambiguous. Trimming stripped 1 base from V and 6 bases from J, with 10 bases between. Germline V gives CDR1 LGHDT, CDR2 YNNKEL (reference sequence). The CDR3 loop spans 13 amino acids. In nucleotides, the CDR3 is TGTGCCAGCAGCCAAGTTATAAAGGGCGAGCAGTACTTC. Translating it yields CASSQVIKGEQYF.

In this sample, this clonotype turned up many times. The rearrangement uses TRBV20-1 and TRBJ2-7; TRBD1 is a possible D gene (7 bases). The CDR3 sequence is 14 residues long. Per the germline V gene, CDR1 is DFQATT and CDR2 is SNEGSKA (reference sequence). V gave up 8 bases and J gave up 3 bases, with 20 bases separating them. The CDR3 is CSSRGTADFYEQYF. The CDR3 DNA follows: TGCAGTTCCCGCGGGACAGCGGATTTCTACGAGCAGTACTTC.

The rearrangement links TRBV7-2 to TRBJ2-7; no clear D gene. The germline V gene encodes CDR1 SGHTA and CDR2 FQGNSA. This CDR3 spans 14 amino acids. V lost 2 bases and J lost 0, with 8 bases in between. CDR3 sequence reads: CASSLPRASYEQYF. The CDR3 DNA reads TGTGCCAGCAGCTTACCCCGGGCCTCCTACGAGCAGTACTTC. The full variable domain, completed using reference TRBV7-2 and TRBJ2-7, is GAGVSQSPSNKVTEKGKDVELRCDPISGHTALYWYRQSLGQGLEFLIYFQGNSAPDKSGLPSDRFSAERTGGSVSTLTIQRTQQEDSAVYLCASSLPRASYEQYFGPGTRLTVT.

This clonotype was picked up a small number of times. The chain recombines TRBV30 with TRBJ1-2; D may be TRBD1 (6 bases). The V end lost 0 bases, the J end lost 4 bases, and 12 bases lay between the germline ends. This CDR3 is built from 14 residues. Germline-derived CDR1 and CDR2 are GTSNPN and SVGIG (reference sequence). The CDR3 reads CAWSVPPGVYGYTF. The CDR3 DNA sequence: TGTGCCTGGAGTGTCCCTCCAGGGGTCTATGGCTACACCTTC. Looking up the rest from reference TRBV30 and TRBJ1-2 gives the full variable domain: SQTIHQWPATLVQPVGSPLSLECTVEGTSNPNLYWYRQAAGRGLQLLFYSVGIGQISSEVPQNLSASRPQDRQFILSSKKLLLSDSGFYLCAWSVPPGVYGYTFGSGTRLTVV.

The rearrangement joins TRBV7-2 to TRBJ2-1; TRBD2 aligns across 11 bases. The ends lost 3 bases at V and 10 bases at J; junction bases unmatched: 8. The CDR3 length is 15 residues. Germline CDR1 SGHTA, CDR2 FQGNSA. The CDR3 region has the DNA TGTGCCAGCAGCTTCACGGGACTAGCGGCGGAGGAGCAGTTCTTC. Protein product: CASSFTGLAAEEQFF. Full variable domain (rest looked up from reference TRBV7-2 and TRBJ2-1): GAGVSQSPSNKVTEKGKDVELRCDPISGHTALYWYRQSLGQGLEFLIYFQGNSAPDKSGLPSDRFSAERTGGSVSTLTIQRTQQEDSAVYLCASSFTGLAAEEQFFGPGTRLTVL.

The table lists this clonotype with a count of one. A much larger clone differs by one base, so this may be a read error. The CDR3 region has the DNA TGCGCCAGCAGCTCCGGTCCCGGGACAGGGAGCCAGGACGAGCAGTTCTTC. Protein sequence: CASSSGPGTGSQDEQFF. The rearrangement uses TRBV5-1 and TRBJ2-1; 9 bases fit TRBD1. The CDR3 totals 17 residues. The J segment lost 10 bases and the V segment lost 3 bases, leaving 17 bases of the junction unmatched. Germline V gene lookup returns CDR1 SGHRS and CDR2 YFSETQ.

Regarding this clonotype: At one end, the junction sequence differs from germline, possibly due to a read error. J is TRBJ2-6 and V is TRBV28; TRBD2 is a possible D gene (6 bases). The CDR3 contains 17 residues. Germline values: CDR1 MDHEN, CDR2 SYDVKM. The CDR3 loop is CASSLGLRDSGANALTF. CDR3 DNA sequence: TGTGCCAGCAGTTTAGGTCTCCGGGACTCTGGGGCCAACGCCCTGACTTTC. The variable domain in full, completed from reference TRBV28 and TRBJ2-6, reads DVKVTQSSRYLVKRTGEKVFLECVQDMDHENMFWYRQDPGLGLRLIYFSYDVKMKEKGDIPEGYSVSREKKERFSLILESASTNQTSMYLCASSLGLRDSGANALTFGAGSRLTVL.

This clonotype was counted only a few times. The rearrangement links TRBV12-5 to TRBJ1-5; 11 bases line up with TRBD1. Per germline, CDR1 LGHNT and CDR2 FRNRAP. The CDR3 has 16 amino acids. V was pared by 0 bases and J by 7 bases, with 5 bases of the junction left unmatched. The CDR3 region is CASGLVKGQGVQPQHF. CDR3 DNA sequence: TGTGCTAGTGGTTTGGTAAAGGGACAGGGGGTGCAGCCCCAGCATTTT.

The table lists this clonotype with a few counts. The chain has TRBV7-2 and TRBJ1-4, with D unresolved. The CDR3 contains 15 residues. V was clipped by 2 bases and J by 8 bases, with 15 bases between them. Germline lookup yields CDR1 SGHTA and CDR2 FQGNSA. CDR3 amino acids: CASSLSRFGGEKLFF. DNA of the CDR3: TGTGCCAGCAGCTTATCTAGGTTCGGAGGAGAAAAACTGTTTTTT.

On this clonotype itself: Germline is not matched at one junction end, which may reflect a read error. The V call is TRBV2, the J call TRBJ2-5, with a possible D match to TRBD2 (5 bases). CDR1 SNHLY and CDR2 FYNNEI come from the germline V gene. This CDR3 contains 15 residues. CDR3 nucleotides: TGTGCCAGCAGTCACCCGGGCCAGGAGGAAGAGGCCCAGTACTTC. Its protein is CASSHPGQEEEAQYF.

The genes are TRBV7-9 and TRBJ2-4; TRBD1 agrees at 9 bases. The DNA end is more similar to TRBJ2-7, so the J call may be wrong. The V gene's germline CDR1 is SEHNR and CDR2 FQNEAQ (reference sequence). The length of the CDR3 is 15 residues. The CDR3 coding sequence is TGTGCCAGCAGCTTCCGGGACAGGGAGGACGACGAGCAGTACTTC. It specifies CASSFRDREDDEQYF.

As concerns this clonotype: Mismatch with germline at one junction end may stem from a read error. CDR3 sequence: CASGLALGGSGEKLFF. The CDR3 region has the DNA TGTGCCAGCGGTTTAGCGCTGGGAGGATCGGGTGAAAAACTGTTTTTT. The rearrangement joins TRBV12-3 or TRBV12-4 to TRBJ1-4; D ambiguous. This CDR3 comprises 16 residues.

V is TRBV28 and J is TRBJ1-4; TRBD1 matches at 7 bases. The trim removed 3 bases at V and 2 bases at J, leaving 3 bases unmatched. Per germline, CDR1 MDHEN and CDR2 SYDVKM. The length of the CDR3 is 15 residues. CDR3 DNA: TGTGCCAGCAGTTTGGCGGGACAGACTAATGAAAAACTGTTTTTT. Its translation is CASSLAGQTNEKLFF.

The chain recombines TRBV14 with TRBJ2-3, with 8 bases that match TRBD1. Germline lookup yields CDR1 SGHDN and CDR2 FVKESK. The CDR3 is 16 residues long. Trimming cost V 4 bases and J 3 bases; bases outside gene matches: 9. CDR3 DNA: TGTGCCAGCAGCCTGAGATCGGACAGGGTAACAGATACGCAGTATTTT. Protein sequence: CASSLRSDRVTDTQYF.

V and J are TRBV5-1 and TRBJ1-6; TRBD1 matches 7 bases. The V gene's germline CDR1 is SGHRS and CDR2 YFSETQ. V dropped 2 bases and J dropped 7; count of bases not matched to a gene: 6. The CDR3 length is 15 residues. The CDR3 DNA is TGCGCCAGCAGCTTCCAGACAGGGTCGAATTCACCCCTCCACTTT. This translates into CASSFQTGSNSPLHF.

The chain's CDR3 is CASRMTRKETQYF. The CDR3 DNA reads as TGTGCCAGCAGGATGACTAGGAAGGAGACCCAGTACTTC. The chain joins TRBV12-3 or TRBV12-4 to TRBJ2-5; maybe TRBD2 (6 bases). Deletions cut 6 bases from V and 5 bases from J, with 13 bases between. This CDR3 comprises 13 residues.

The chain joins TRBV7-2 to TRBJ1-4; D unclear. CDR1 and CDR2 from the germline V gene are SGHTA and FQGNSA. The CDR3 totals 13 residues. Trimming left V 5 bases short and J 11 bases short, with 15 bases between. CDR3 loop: CASSPLGRSKLFF. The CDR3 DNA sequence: TGTGCCAGCAGCCCACTAGGACGGAGTAAACTGTTTTTT.

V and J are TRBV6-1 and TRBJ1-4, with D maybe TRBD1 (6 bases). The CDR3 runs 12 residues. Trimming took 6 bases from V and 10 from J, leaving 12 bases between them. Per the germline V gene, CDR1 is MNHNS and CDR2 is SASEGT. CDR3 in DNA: TGTGCCAGCAGGCGGGACATCGGAAAACTGTTTTTT. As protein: CASRRDIGKLFF.

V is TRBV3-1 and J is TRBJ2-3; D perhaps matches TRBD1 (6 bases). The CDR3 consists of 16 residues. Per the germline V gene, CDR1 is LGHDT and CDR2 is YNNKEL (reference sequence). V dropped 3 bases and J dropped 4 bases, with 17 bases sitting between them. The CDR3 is CASSHFSGAGADTQYF. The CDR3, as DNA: TGTGCCAGCAGCCACTTTAGTGGGGCAGGGGCAGATACGCAGTATTTT.

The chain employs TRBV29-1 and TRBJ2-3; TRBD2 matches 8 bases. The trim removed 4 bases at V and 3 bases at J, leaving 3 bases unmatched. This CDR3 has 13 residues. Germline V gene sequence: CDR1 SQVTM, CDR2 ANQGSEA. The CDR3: CSVGGGGTDTQYF. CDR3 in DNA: TGCAGCGTTGGAGGCGGGGGGACAGATACGCAGTATTTT.